These 9 T cell receptor beta chains were sequenced from one sample in a study of OX40 agonist ivuxolimab in advanced cancers. Some clones are missing from TCRdb's copy, which holds only in-frame ones; the method was immunoSEQ multiplex PCR. The top ten clones hold approximately 22% of a sample with some 38,000 clones, approximately 90% of them seen once. This sample comprised CD4+ or CD8+ T cells sorted from blood, obtained in a trial of the OX40 agonist ivuxolimab. Receptors were obtained from an adult with an advanced solid tumor such as melanoma, head and neck, liver or kidney cancer.

This clone showed up just once. The chain couples TRBV5-8 to TRBJ2-1, with D unresolved. The CDR3 totals 14 residues. The germline V gene encodes CDR1 SGHTS and CDR2 YDEGEE. V dropped 2 bases and J dropped 0 bases, with 6 bases sitting between them. CDR3 bases: TGTGCCAGCAGCTTTCCCGGCTCCTACAATGAGCAGTTCTTC. Translation gives CASSFPGSYNEQFF.

The rearrangement uses TRBV28 and TRBJ1-2, with 8 positions matching TRBD1. Germline CDR1 MDHEN, CDR2 SYDVKM. CDR3 length: 17 amino acids. After removal of 5 bases from V and 4 bases from J, the junction contained 15 bases not matched to a gene. The CDR3 DNA sequence: TGTGCCAGCAGTCTTAGTTCGGACAGGGTCGATTTCTATGGCTACACCTTC. It is translated as CASSLSSDRVDFYGYTF.

The DNA for the CDR3 is TGTGCCAGCAGTTCAGACAGATCCTATGGCTACACCTTC. As protein: CASSSDRSYGYTF. The chain recombines TRBV27 with TRBJ1-2; perhaps TRBD1 as D (5 bases). Per germline, CDR1 MNHEY and CDR2 SMNVEV (reference sequence). This CDR3 is built from 13 residues. V was shortened by 4 bases and J by 4 bases, with 10 bases between the two germline ends.

The genes are TRBV28 and TRBJ2-7, with D possibly being TRBD1 (6 bases). V shed 2 bases and J shed 2 bases, with 10 bases lying between them. The CDR3 has 14 amino acids. Germline V gene lookup returns CDR1 MDHEN and CDR2 SYDVKM. CDR3 protein: CASSLRGNPYEQYF. CDR3 DNA sequence: TGTGCCAGCAGTTTAAGGGGGAACCCCTACGAGCAGTACTTC.

V and J are TRBV30 and TRBJ2-7, with 9 bases lining up with TRBD1. Germline lookup yields CDR1 GTSNPN and CDR2 SVGIG (reference sequence). The CDR3 is made up of 14 amino acids. V lost 5 bases, J lost 6 bases, and 11 bases stayed unmatched. The CDR3 bases are TGTGCCTGGGGTCCCGGGACAGGGAAAAGCGAGCAGTACTTC. It codes for CAWGPGTGKSEQYF.

The chain combines TRBV5-8 with TRBJ2-1; 8 bases line up with TRBD2. The V segment lost 7 bases and the J segment 9 bases; nucleotides outside the gene matches: 12. The CDR3 covers 14 residues. CDR1 and CDR2 from the germline V gene are SGHTS and YDEGEE. The CDR3: CASETSAVMSEQFF. The CDR3 DNA reads TGTGCCAGCGAGACTAGCGCCGTTATGAGTGAGCAGTTCTTC.

The chain joins TRBV27 to TRBJ2-3; D is unclear. The CDR3 runs to 15 residues. Germline CDR1 MNHEY, CDR2 SMNVEV (reference sequence). V shed 4 bases and J shed 0 bases, with 11 bases lying between them. The CDR3 sequence: CASSSSGLSTDTQYF. The CDR3 DNA follows: TGTGCCAGCAGTTCCTCCGGTTTGAGCACAGATACGCAGTATTTT.

V and J are TRBV6-1 and TRBJ2-7, with 7 nucleotides matching TRBD1. The CDR3 sequence is 15 residues long. V shed 4 bases and J 7 bases; nucleotides not matched to a gene: 13. CDR1 is MNHNS and CDR2 is SASEGT in the germline V gene. The CDR3 DNA sequence: TGTGCCAGCAGTGTAATGACAGGGAGCAAGTTGGAGCAGTACTTC. Translation: CASSVMTGSKLEQYF.

The chain couples TRBV6-5 to TRBJ1-1; D may be TRBD1 (5 bases). CDR1 and CDR2 from the germline V gene are MNHEY and SVGAGI. The CDR3 loop spans 14 amino acids. With 0 bases removed from V and 4 bases from J, the gap between germline ends came to 9 bases. The CDR3 here is CASSYSLRGTEAFF. The DNA of the CDR3 is TGTGCCAGCAGTTACTCGCTGAGGGGCACTGAAGCTTTCTTT.